The 32 T cell receptor beta chains in this list originate from one sample, sequenced in a study of monozygotic twins with inflammatory bowel disease. Reprocessing the 5' RACE reads, TCRdb reports a single entry for every CDR3 protein and omits DNA. The repertoire shows fewer than 450,000 distinct CDR3 sequences; the top ten hold approximately 2.4%. Sequences were obtained from blood. The source is a human donor with ulcerative colitis or Crohn's disease, or a healthy co-twin of an affected twin (not recorded which).

The J gene is TRBJ2-1, the V gene TRBV19. The length of the CDR3 is 14 residues. Germline CDR1 and CDR2: LNHDA and SQIVND (reference sequence). CDR3 residues: CASSMLRTYNEQFF.

The J gene is TRBJ1-5, the V gene TRBV6-1. Germline-derived CDR1 and CDR2 are MNHNS and SASEGT. The CDR3 spans 18 residues. The chain's CDR3 is CASTLPRQGPALNQPQHF.

This chain joins TRBV29-1 and TRBJ1-1. The CDR3 loop spans 13 amino acids. CDR1 is SQVTM and CDR2 is ANQGSEA in the germline V gene. The CDR3 loop reads CSVAQLMNTEAFF.

The rearrangement links TRBV4-2 to TRBJ2-2; TCRdb lists TRBD1, though no DNA is available to test this call. CDR3 length: 17 amino acids. Per the germline V gene, CDR1 is LGHNA and CDR2 is YNFKEQ. The CDR3 protein is CASSQEAGERYTGELFF.

The rearrangement uses TRBV28 and TRBJ1-2; TCRdb's D call of TRBD1 is untestable without DNA. The germline gives CDR1 MDHEN, CDR2 SYDVKM. CDR3 size: 12 residues. This CDR3 is CAITRDSYGYTF.

The chain combines TRBV4-2 with TRBJ2-7; TCRdb designates TRBD1, a call that cannot be tested without DNA. Germline CDR1 LGHNA, CDR2 YNFKEQ. The CDR3 runs 16 residues. The CDR3 here is CASSQGLRGLPYEQYF.

The rearrangement links TRBV7-6 to TRBJ2-2. The CDR3 spans 15 residues. Germline V gene sequence: CDR1 SGHVS, CDR2 FNYEAQ. CDR3 protein: CASSLDAGNTGELFF.

The V gene is TRBV7-3, the J gene TRBJ2-7; absent DNA, TCRdb's TRBD1 call cannot be checked. The length of the CDR3 is 18 residues. Per the germline V gene, CDR1 is SGHTA and CDR2 is FQGTGA. CDR3 amino acids: CASSLKGGASGNSYEQYF.

This chain links TRBV3-1 with TRBJ1-1; no DNA is available, so the TRBD1 call from TCRdb remains unchecked. This CDR3 is 12 amino acids long. Germline V CDR1 and CDR2: LGHDT, YNNKEL (reference sequence). The CDR3 region is CASSQEAGGAFF.

V and J are TRBV29-1 and TRBJ1-1; the D call of TRBD1 rests on TCRdb alone, since no DNA is present to check it. This CDR3 is 11 amino acids long. Germline CDR1 and CDR2: SQVTM and ANQGSEA. CDR3 loop: CSARGTGQAFF.

The gene calls are TRBV3-1 and TRBJ2-1; TCRdb's D call, TRBD2, is unchecked because there is no DNA. Germline assignment: CDR1 LGHDT and CDR2 YNNKEL (reference sequence). The CDR3 consists of 16 residues. The CDR3 protein is CASSRTSLSSYNEQFF.

The rearrangement links TRBV7-2 to TRBJ2-5; TCRdb's D call of TRBD1 is untestable without DNA. CDR3 length equals 14 residues. Germline CDR1 is SGHTA and CDR2 is FQGNSA. CDR3 in amino acids: CASSLQQGQETQYF.

The rearrangement links TRBV5-1 to TRBJ2-5; TCRdb's D call of TRBD1 is untestable without DNA. The CDR3 consists of 18 residues. CDR1 SGHRS and CDR2 YFSETQ come from the germline V gene. CDR3 region: CASSLSLVGTKNQETQYF. Complete variable domain (other parts from reference TRBV5-1 and TRBJ2-5): KAGVTQTPRYLIKTRGQQVTLSCSPISGHRSVSWYQQTPGQGLQFLFEYFSETQRNKGNFPGRFSGRQFSNSRSEMNVSTLELGDSALYLCASSLSLVGTKNQETQYFGPGTRLLVL.

The rearrangement uses TRBV7-8 and TRBJ2-1; the D gene TCRdb calls, TRBD2, cannot be checked with no DNA. Germline V CDR1 and CDR2: SGHVS, FQNEAQ. This CDR3 spans 17 amino acids. The CDR3 here is CASSLGIAGGTYNEQFF.

V usage is TRBV5-1 and J usage is TRBJ2-7; without DNA, the TCRdb call of TRBD1 cannot be checked. Germline CDR1 and CDR2: SGHRS and YFSETQ. The CDR3 loop spans 14 amino acids. CDR3 sequence reads: CASKDTGFGYEQYF.

The rearrangement links TRBV6-1 to TRBJ1-1. From germline, CDR1 is MNHNS and CDR2 SASEGT. CDR3 size: 14 residues. The CDR3 reads CASSEVIQLTEAFF.

V and J are TRBV5-1 and TRBJ1-1. This CDR3 has 18 amino acids. Germline values: CDR1 SGHRS, CDR2 YFSETQ. The CDR3 spells CASSSTSRQVREGAEAFF. Combining the CDR3 with reference TRBV5-1 and TRBJ1-1 gives the whole variable domain KAGVTQTPRYLIKTRGQQVTLSCSPISGHRSVSWYQQTPGQGLQFLFEYFSETQRNKGNFPGRFSGRQFSNSRSEMNVSTLELGDSALYLCASSSTSRQVREGAEAFFGQGTRLTVV.

The chain recombines TRBV9 with TRBJ2-7. Looked up from germline, CDR1 is SGDLS and CDR2 is YYNGEE. The CDR3 length is 14 residues. CDR3 sequence reads: CASSAGPISYEQYF.

The chain joins TRBV6-1 to TRBJ1-4. This CDR3 has 14 residues. Germline V CDR1 and CDR2: MNHNS, SASEGT. CDR3 residues: CASRDSTLPEKLFF.

The chain uses TRBV6-1 and TRBJ2-1; lacking DNA, the TRBD1 call made by TCRdb goes unchecked. The CDR3 is made up of 15 amino acids. CDR1 is MNHNS and CDR2 is SASEGT in the germline V gene. The CDR3 sequence is CASRRTGGTYNEQFF.

This chain joins TRBV20-1 and TRBJ1-4; TCRdb reports TRBD1, a call that lacks DNA to check it against. Germline CDR1 reads DFQATT; CDR2 reads SNEGSKA (reference sequence). The length of the CDR3 is 15 residues. CDR3 protein: CSAREWTLTNEKLFF.

This rearrangement joins TRBV4-3 to TRBJ2-2. The CDR3 sequence is 11 residues long. Germline values: CDR1 LGHNA, CDR2 YSLEER. The CDR3 loop reads CASSPGGELFF.

The chain carries TRBV7-2 and TRBJ2-1; the TCRdb D gene call, TRBD1, has no DNA to confirm it. Germline CDR1 is SGHTA and CDR2 is FQGNSA. The CDR3 has 11 residues. The CDR3 loop reads CASSLDRGLFF.

V gene TRBV4-1 combines with J gene TRBJ2-7. Germline lookup yields CDR1 MGHRA and CDR2 YSYEKL. The CDR3 sequence is 16 residues long. The CDR3 loop reads CASSQGLGTSSYEQYF.

V usage is TRBV7-3 and J usage is TRBJ2-3; TCRdb picks TRBD2, but there is no DNA to check that call. CDR3 length: 17 amino acids. The V gene's germline CDR1 is SGHTA and CDR2 FQGTGA. The CDR3 sequence: CASSSGPRTEYSDTQYF.

V usage is TRBV20-1 and J usage is TRBJ2-3; TCRdb's assignment of TRBD1 cannot be checked, as there is no DNA. Germline V gene lookup returns CDR1 DFQATT and CDR2 SNEGSKA (reference sequence). The length of the CDR3 is 15 residues. The CDR3 reads CSASVGGLGTDTQYF.

J is TRBJ2-4 and V is TRBV20-1; TCRdb outputs TRBD1, but without DNA this stays unchecked. This CDR3 has 15 amino acids. In germline, CDR1 is DFQATT, CDR2 SNEGSKA (reference sequence). CDR3 sequence: CSARSGTLAKNIQYF.

The chain uses TRBV10-3 and TRBJ2-1; lacking DNA, the TRBD1 call made by TCRdb goes unchecked. The CDR3 contains 12 residues. CDR1 is ENHRY and CDR2 is SYGVKD in the germline V gene. The CDR3 sequence: CAISDQGAEQFF.

This chain uses TRBV18 with TRBJ1-4; there is no DNA to check the TCRdb D call of TRBD1. The CDR3 sequence is 14 residues long. Germline V gives CDR1 KGHSH, CDR2 LQKENI. The CDR3 spells CASSPGQGNEKLFF.

The chain links TRBV20-1 to TRBJ2-2; the TCRdb D gene call, TRBD2, has no DNA to confirm it. Looked up from germline, CDR1 is DFQATT and CDR2 is SNEGSKA (reference sequence). CDR3 length equals 14 residues. The CDR3 is CSARLAENTGELFF.

V is TRBV4-1 and J is TRBJ2-2; the D call from TCRdb, TRBD1, cannot be confirmed without DNA. From germline, CDR1 is MGHRA and CDR2 YSYEKL. The CDR3 runs to 16 residues. The CDR3 here is CASSTRETGDTGELFF.

This CDR3 is CASSFGRPDTQYF. This chain joins TRBV5-1 and TRBJ2-3. The CDR3 covers 13 residues. Per germline, CDR1 SGHRS and CDR2 YFSETQ.